This T cell receptor (beta chain) was documented in a study of CD8 T cells in ankylosing spondylitis. Broader study findings: For ankylosing spondylitis blood, a TCR beta motif of seven to nine highly homologous variants appeared characteristic. Disease-associated clonotypes exhibited CD8+ identity and were relatively infrequent in peripheral blood.

CDR1 and CDR2 from the germline V gene are LGHDT and YNNKEL (reference sequence). This CDR3 contains 13 residues. V was trimmed by 1 base and J by 4 bases, leaving 7 bases between them. Quantitative 5'-RACE with molecular barcodes generated TCR beta libraries. TCRdb ran MiXCR on the 5' RACE reads and lists one entry per CDR3 protein. The sample holds about 160,000 distinct CDR3 sequences; roughly 10% are singletons and the top ten take roughly 15%. This clonotype appeared a few times. What it recognizes is unknown. Source material: blood, either unsorted or a sorted T cell fraction (not recorded which). The genes are TRBV3-1 and TRBJ1-1; no clear D. This TCR was sampled from a female donor with ankylosing spondylitis or in good health (not recorded which). The CDR3 protein is CASSQGIRTEAFF. The CDR3, as DNA: TGTGCCAGCAGCCAAGGGATCCGCACTGAAGCTTTCTTT. The variable domain in full, with the rest retrieved from reference TRBV3-1 and TRBJ1-1, is DTAVSQTPKYLVTQMGNDKSIKCEQNLGHDTMYWYKQDSKKFLKIMFSYNNKELIINETVPNRFSPKSPDKAHLNLHINSLELGDSAVYFCASSQGIRTEAFFGQGTRLTVV.